This TCR beta chain stems from a study of CD4 T cells in relation to SARS-CoV-2 and coronaviruses. Trimming stripped 5 bases from V and 2 bases from J, with 13 bases between. CDR3 length equals 15 residues. Germline lookup yields CDR1 MDHEN and CDR2 SYDVKM. This clone was recorded only once. Antigen specificity is unknown. The assay was immunoSEQ multiplex PCR, and TCRdb's table has in-frame clones only and misses some. The sample holds 40,000 or so clones, 82% seen once. Sequenced material: naive CD4+ T cells from PBMCs, cultured in vitro. Subset described: naive CD4+ T cells isolated by negative enrichment. V gene TRBV28 combines with J gene TRBJ2-1; a weak D match, TRBD2 (6 bases). The sequence was obtained from an adult with COVID-19. CDR3 in DNA: TGTGCCAGCAGTCATATCTGGGGGGCCTACAATGAGCAGTTCTTC. Translated: CASSHIWGAYNEQFF.